Listed below are T cell receptor beta chains from one sample, sequenced in a study of blood T cell repertoires in COVID-19. Produced via immunoSEQ multiplex PCR; TCRdb's table is partial and in-frame only. The repertoire holds 150,000 to 200,000 clones, with approximately 86% as singletons. Sequences were obtained from peripheral blood. The receptors stem from a man between 40 and 49 years old with active or convalescent COVID-19. CDR3s leave out the opening cysteine and the closing phenylalanine or tryptophan.

j_call	v_call	cdr3_aa
TRBJ2-2	TRBV27	ASSSTGAGVTGELF
TRBJ1-3	TRBV6-5	ASQALSGNTIY
TRBJ2-7	TRBV19	ASSPIAGDYEQY
TRBJ1-6	TRBV6-1	ASSLRTGENSPLH
TRBJ2-2	TRBV2	ASSDRAGQDGELF
TRBJ2-2	TRBV3-1/TRBV3-2	ASSQDIGATGELF
TRBJ2-3	TRBV2	ASSGGRAGEADTQY
TRBJ1-2	TRBV11-2	ASSPIGQSNYGYT
TRBJ1-5	TRBV12-3/TRBV12-4	ASPNLGPQH
TRBJ2-3	TRBV4-1	ASSQDQLADTQY
TRBJ2-1	TRBV19	ASRRIASGDYNEQF